This TCR beta chain was recorded in a study of OX40 agonist ivuxolimab in advanced cancers. Study-level background: Ivuxolimab was a fully human IgG2 agonistic monoclonal antibody targeting the costimulatory receptor OX40 (CD134). Intravenous ivuxolimab was administered to patients every 2 weeks at six dose levels: 0.01, 0.1, 0.3, 1.5, 3 and 10 mg/kg. The point of sequencing TCRbeta in the periphery was to test whether ivuxolimab changed TCR sequence diversity and drove clonal T-cell expansion. In the dose-escalation cohort, 82.7% of patients were male, and the mean age was approximately 55 years, with a range of roughly 20 to 85. Three dose-escalation patients achieved partial responses, one with hepatocellular carcinoma and two with cutaneous melanoma. Prior anti-PD-1, anti-PD-L1 or anti-CTLA-4 therapy was permitted, and less than 45% of dose-escalation patients had received checkpoint inhibitors. Among the roughly 52 dose-escalation patients, around 19 had hepatocellular carcinoma, roughly 15 melanoma, 9 renal cell carcinoma and 9 head and neck cancer. The monotherapy dose-escalation portion (N of about 52 patients) of the phase I ivuxolimab trial is reported in the paper.

Measured from the cysteine to the phenylalanine, the CDR3 is 15 residues long. The DNA shown is the 45-base CDR3, in frame from base 1. Trimming removed 4 bases from V and 1 base from J; the gene matches leave 3 bases unexplained. Per the germline V gene, SGHVS is the CDR1 and FQNEAQ is the CDR2. The trial excluded patients who had a history of autoimmune disease or who were on systemic immunosuppression. Peripheral blood for TCR sequencing was collected from all dose cohorts at baseline, on cycle 4 day 1, and on cycle 7 day 1. The samples were drawn from a first-in-human, open-label, multicenter phase I dose-escalation trial of ivuxolimab. Adults with locally advanced or metastatic melanoma, renal cell, hepatocellular, or head and neck squamous cell carcinoma were enrolled in the trial. CD4+ and CD8+ T cells were sorted separately from peripheral blood before TCR sequencing. Overall study results and their limits: After ivuxolimab, CD8+ T cells had more expanded clones than CD4+ T cells on average. In the 0.1-3.0 mg/kg groups, partial responders had among the lowest normalized peripheral clonal expansion, particularly in CD8+ T cells. At doses of 0.1 to 3.0 mg/kg, clonal expansion of both CD4+ and CD8+ T cells in blood was seen between baseline and week 6. Which antigens the clonally expanded peripheral T cells were specific for was not determined. Low levels of normalized T-cell clonal expansion were also seen in some patients who did not respond.

Points on this clone: Its antigen is unknown. No base-level quality is on record; no much larger clone is a single base apart.

For sequencing of the TCRbeta CDR3 region, genomic DNA was extracted from the sorted cells. The immunoSEQ Assay was used for sequencing of TCRbeta CDR3 regions. TCRdb provides this immuneACCESS table in a form limited to in-frame rearrangements. Some clones are lacking; in checked studies, under half of them reflect an unresolved V gene, and why the rest are absent is not known. Within this sample are approximately 74,000 clones, with 88% of them counted one time only. The top ten clones comprise approximately 0.3% of the sample. The sequence joins TRBV7-8 to TRBJ1-3; TRBD1 fits 8 bases in the junction. The sequence came from an adult with an advanced solid tumor such as melanoma, head and neck, liver or kidney cancer. The specimen comprised CD4+ or CD8+ T cells sorted from blood, sampled in a trial of the OX40 agonist ivuxolimab. The bases read TGTGCCAGCAGCTCACAGGGGGGTTCTGGAAACACCATATATTTT. It is translated as CASSSQGGSGNTIYF.